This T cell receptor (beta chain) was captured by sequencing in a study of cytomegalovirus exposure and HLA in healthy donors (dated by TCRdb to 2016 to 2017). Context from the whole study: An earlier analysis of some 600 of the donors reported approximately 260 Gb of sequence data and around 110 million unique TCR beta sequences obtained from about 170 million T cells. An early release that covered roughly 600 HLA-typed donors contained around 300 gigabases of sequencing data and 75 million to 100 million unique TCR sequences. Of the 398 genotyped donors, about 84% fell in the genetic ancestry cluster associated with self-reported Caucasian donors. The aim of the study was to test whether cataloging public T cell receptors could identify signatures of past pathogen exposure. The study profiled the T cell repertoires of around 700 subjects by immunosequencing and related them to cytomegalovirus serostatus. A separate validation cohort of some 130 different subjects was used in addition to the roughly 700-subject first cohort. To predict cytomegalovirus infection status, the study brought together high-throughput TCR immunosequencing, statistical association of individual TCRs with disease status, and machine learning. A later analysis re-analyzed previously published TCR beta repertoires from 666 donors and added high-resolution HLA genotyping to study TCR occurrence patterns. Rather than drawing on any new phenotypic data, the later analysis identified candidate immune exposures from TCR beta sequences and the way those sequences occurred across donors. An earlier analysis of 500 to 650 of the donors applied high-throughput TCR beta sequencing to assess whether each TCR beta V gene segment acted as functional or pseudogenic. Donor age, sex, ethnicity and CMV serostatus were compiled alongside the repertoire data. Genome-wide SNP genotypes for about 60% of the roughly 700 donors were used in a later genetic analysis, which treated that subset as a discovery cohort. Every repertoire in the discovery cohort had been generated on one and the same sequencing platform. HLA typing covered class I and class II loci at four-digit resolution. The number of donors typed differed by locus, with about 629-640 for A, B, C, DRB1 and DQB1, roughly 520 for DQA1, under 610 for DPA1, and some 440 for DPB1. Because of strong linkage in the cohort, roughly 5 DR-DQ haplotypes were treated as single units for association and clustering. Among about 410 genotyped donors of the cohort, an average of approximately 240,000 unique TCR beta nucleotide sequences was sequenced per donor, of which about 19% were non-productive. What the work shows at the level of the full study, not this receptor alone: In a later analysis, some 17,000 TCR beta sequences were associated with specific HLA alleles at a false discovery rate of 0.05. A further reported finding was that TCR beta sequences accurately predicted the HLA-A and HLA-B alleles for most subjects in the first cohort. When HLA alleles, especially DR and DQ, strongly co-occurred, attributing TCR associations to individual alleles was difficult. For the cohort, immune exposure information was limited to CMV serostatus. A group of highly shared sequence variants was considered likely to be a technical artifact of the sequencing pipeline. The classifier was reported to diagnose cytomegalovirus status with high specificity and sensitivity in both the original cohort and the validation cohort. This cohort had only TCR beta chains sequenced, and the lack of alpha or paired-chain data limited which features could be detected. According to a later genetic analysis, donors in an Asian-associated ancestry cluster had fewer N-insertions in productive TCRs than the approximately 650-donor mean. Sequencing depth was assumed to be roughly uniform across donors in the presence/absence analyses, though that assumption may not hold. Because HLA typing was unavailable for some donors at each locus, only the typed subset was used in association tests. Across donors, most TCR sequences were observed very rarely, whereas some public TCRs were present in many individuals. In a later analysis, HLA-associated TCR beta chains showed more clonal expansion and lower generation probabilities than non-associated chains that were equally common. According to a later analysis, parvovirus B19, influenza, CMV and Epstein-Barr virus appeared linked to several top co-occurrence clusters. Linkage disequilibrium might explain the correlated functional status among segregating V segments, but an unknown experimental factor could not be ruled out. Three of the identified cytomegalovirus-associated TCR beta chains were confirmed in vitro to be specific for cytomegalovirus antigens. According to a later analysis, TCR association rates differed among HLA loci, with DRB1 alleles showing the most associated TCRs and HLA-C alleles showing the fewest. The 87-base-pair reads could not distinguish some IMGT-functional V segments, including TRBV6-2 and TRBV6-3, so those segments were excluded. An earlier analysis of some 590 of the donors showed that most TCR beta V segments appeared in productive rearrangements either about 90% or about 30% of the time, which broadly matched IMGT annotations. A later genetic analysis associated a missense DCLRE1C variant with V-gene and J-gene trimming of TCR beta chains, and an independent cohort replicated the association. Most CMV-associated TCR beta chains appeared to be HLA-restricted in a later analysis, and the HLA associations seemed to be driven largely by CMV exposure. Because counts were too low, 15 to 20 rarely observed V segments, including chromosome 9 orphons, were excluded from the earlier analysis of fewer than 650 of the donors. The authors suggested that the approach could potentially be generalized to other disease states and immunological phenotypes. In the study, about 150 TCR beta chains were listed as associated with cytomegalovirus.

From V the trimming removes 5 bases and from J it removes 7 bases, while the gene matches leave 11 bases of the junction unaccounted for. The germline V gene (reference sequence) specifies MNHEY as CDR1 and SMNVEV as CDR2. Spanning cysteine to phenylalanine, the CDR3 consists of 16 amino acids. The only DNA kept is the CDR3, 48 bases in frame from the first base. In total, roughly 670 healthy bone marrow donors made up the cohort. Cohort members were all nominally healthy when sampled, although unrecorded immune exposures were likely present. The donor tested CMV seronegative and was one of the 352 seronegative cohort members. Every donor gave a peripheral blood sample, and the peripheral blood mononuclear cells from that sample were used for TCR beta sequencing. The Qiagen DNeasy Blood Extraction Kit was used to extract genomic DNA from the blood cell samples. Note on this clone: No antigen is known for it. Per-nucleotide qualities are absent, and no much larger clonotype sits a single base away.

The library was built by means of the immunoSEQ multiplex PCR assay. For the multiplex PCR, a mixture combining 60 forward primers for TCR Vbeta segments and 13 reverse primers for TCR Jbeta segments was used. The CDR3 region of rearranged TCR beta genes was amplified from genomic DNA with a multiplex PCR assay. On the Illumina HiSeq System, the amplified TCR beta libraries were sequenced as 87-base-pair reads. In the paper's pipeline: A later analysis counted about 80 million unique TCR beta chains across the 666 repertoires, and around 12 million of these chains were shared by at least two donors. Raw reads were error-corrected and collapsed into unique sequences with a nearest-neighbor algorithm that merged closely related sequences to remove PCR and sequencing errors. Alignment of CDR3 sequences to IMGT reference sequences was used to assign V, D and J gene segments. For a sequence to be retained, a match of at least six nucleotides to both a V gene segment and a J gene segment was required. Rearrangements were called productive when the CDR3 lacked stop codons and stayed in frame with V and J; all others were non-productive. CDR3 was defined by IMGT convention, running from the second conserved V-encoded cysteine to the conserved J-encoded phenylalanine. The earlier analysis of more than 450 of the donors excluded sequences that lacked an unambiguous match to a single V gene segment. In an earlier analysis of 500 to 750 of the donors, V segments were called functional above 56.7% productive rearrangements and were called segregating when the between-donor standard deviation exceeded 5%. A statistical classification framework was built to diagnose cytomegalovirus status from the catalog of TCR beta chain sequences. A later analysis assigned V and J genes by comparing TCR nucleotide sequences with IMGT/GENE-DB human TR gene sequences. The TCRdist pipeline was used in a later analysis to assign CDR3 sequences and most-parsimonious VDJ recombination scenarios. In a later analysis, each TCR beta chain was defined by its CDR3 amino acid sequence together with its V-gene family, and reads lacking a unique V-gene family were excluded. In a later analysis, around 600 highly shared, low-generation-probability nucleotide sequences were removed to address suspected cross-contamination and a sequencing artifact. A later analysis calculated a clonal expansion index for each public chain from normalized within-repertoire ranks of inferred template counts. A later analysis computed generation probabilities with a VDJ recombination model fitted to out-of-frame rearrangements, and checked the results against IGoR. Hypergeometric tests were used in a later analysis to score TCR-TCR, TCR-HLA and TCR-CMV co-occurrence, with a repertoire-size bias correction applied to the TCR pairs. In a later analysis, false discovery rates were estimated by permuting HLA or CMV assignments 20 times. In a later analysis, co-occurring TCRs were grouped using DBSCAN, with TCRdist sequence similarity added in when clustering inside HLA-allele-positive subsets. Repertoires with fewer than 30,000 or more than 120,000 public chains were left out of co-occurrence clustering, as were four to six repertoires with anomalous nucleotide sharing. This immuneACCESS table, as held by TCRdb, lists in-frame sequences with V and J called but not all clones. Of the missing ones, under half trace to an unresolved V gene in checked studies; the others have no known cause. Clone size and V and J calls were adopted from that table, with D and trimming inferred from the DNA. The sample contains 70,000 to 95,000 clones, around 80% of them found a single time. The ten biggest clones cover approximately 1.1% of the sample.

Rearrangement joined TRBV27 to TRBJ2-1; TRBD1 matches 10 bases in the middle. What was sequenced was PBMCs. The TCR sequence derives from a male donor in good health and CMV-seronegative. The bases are TGTGCCAGCAGTCCAGGGAGAGGGACAGGGGTTAATGAGCAGTTCTTC. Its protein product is CASSPGRGTGVNEQFF.